This TCR beta chain appears in the sequencing data of a study of blood T cell repertoires in COVID-19. Data came from immunoSEQ multiplex PCR; TCRdb stores just in-frame clones and leaves some out. The sample shows hundreds of thousands of clones, less than 90% of them seen only once. CDR1 LGHDT and CDR2 YNNKEL come from the germline V gene (reference sequence). The V end lost 3 bases, the J end lost 4 bases, and 21 bases lay between the germline ends. The CDR3 extends over 17 amino acids. In this sample, this clone turned up once. The clonotype originates from a woman in her fifties or sixties with COVID-19, enrolled during active disease. The chain couples TRBV3-1 (or the pseudogene TRBV3-2) to TRBJ2-5, with D possibly TRBD2 on 5 matching bases. The sample was peripheral blood. The CDR3 region is CASSQTSRTSAGETQYF. The CDR3 DNA reads as TGTGCCAGCAGCCAGACCTCCCGGACCTCCGCGGGAGAGACCCAGTACTTC.